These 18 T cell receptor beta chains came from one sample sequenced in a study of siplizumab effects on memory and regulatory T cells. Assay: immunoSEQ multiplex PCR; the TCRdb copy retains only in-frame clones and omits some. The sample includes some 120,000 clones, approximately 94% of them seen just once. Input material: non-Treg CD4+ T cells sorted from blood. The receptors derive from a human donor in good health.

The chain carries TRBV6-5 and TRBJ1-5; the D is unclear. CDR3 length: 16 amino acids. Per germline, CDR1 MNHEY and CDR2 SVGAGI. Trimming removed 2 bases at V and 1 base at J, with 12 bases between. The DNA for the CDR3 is TGTGCCAGCAGTTACCAAGGACCGAGGAGCAATCAGCCCCAGCATTTT. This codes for CASSYQGPRSNQPQHF.

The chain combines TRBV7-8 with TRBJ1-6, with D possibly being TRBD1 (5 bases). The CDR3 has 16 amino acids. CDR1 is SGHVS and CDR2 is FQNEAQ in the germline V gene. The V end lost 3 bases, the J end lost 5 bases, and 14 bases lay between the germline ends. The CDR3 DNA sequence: TGTGCCAGCAGCTTGGGCCAGGGATTAGATAATTCACCCCTCCACTTT. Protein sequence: CASSLGQGLDNSPLHF.

CDR3: CASSTSLGLNTEAFF. The CDR3 nucleotides read TGTGCCAGCAGTACCTCGCTCGGGTTGAACACTGAAGCTTTCTTT. The chain recombines TRBV6-6 with TRBJ1-1, with D hard to call. The V end was cut by 5 bases, the J end by 0 bases, with 13 bases between. The CDR3 length is 15 residues. Germline loops: CDR1 MNHNY, CDR2 SVGAGI (reference sequence).

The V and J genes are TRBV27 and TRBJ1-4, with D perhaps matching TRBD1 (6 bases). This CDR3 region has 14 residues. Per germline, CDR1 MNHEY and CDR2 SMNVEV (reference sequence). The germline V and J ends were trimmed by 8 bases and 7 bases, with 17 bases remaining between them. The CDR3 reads CASRRAGAGEKLFF. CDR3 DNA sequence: TGTGCCAGCCGAAGGGCAGGGGCCGGTGAAAAACTGTTTTTT. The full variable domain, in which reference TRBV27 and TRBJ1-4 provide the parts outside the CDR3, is EAQVTQNPRYLITVTGKKLTVTCSQNMNHEYMSWYRQDPGLGLRQIYYSMNVEVTDKGDVPEGYKVSRKEKRNFPLILESPSPNQTSLYFCASRRAGAGEKLFFGSGTQLSVL.

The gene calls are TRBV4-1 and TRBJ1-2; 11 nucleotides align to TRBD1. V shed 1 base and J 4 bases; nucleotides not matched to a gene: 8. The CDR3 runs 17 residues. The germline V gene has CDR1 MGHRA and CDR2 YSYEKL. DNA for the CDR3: TGCGCCAGCAGCCAAGGGGGGACAGGGGGGTCACCCTATGGCTACACCTTC. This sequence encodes CASSQGGTGGSPYGYTF.

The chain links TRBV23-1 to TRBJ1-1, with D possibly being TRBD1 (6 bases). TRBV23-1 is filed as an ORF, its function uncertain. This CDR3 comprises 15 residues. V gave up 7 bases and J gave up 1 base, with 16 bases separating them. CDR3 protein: CASTEDRQGNTEAFF. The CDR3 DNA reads TGCGCCAGCACCGAAGACAGGCAGGGGAACACTGAAGCTTTCTTT.

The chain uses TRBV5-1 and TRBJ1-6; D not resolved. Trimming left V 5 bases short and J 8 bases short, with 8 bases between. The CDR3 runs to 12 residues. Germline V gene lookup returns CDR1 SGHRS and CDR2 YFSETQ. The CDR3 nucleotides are TGCGCCAGCAGTACCGGGGATTCACCCCTCCACTTT. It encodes CASSTGDSPLHF. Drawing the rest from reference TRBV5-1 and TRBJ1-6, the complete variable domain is KAGVTQTPRYLIKTRGQQVTLSCSPISGHRSVSWYQQTPGQGLQFLFEYFSETQRNKGNFPGRFSGRQFSNSRSEMNVSTLELGDSALYLCASSTGDSPLHFGNGTRLTVT.

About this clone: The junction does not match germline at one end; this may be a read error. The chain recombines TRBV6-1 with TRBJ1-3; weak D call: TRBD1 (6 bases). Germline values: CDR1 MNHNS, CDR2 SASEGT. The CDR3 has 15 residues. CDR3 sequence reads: CASREGWGAVNTIYF. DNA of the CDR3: TGTGCCAGCAGAGAAGGGTGGGGGGCAGTAAACACCATATATTTT.

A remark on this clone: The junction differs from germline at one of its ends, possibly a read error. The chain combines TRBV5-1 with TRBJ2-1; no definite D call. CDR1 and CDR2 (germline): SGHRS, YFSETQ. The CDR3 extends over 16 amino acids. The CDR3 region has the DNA TGCACCAGCAGCTTGGACCCCACGGTAACCTACAATGAGCAGTTCTTC. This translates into CTSSLDPTVTYNEQFF.

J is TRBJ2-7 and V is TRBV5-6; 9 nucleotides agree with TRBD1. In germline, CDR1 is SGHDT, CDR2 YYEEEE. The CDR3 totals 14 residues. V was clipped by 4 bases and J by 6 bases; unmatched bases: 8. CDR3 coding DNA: TGTGCCAGCAGCCTTGGACAGGGGATAGGCGAGCAGTACTTC. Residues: CASSLGQGIGEQYF.

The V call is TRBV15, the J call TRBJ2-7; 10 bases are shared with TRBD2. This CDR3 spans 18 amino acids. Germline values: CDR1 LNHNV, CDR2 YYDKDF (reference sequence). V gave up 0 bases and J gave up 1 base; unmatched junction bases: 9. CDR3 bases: TGTGCCACCAGCAGAGAAAGAATGGGGACTAGCGCATCCTACGAGCAGTACTTC. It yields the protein CATSRERMGTSASYEQYF.

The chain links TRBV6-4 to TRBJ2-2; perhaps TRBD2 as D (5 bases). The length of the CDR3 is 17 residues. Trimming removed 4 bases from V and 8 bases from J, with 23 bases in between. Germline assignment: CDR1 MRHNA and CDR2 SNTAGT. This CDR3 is CASSVPLGRPGVGELFF. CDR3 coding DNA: TGTGCCAGCAGTGTCCCTCTGGGTAGACCCGGGGTTGGGGAGCTGTTTTTT.

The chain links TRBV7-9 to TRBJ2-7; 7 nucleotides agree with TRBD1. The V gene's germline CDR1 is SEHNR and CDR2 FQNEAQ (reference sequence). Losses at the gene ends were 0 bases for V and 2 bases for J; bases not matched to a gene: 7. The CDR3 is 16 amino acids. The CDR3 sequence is CASSLALRGQTYEQYF. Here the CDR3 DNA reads TGTGCCAGCAGCTTAGCGCTAAGGGGACAGACCTACGAGCAGTACTTC. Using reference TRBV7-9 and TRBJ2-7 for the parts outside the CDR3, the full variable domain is DTGVSQNPRHKITKRGQNVTFRCDPISEHNRLYWYRQTLGQGPEFLTYFQNEAQLEKSRLLSDRFSAERPKGSFSTLEIQRTEQGDSAMYLCASSLALRGQTYEQYFGPGTRLTVT.

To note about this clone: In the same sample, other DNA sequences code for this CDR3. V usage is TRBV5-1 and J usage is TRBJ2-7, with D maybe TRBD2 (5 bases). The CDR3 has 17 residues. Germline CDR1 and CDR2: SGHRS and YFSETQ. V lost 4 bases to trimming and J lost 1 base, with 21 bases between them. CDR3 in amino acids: CASSERSGGLPSYEQYF. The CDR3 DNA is TGCGCCAGCAGCGAAAGGAGCGGAGGATTGCCATCCTACGAGCAGTACTTC.

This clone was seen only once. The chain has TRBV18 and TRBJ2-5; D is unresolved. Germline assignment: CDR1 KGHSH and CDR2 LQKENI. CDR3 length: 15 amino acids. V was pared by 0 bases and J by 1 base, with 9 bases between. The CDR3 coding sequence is TGTGCCAGCTCACCACCGTCGCCTACCCAAGAGACCCAGTACTTC. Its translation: CASSPPSPTQETQYF.

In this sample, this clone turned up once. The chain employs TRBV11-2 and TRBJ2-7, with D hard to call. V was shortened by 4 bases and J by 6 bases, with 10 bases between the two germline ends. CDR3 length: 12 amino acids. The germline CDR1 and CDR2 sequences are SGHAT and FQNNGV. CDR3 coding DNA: TGTGCCAGCAGCTCCTGGGGTGGCGAGCAGTACTTC. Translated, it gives CASSSWGGEQYF. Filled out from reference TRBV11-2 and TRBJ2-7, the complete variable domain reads EAGVAQSPRYKIIEKRQSVAFWCNPISGHATLYWYQQILGQGPKLLIQFQNNGVVDDSQLPKDRFSAERLKGVDSTLKIQPAKLEDSAVYLCASSSWGGEQYFGPGTRLTVT.

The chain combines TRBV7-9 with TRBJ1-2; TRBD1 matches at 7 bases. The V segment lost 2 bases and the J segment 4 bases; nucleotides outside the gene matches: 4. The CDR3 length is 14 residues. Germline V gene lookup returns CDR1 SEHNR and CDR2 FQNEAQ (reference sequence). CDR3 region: CASSLQGGFYGYTF. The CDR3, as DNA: TGTGCCAGCAGCTTACAGGGGGGGTTCTATGGCTACACCTTC.

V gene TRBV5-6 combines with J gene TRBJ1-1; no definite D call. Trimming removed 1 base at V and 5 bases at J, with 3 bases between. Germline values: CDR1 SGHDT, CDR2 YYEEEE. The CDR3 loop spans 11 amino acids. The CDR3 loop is CASSLQTEAFF. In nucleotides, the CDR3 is TGTGCCAGCAGCTTGCAGACTGAAGCTTTCTTT.